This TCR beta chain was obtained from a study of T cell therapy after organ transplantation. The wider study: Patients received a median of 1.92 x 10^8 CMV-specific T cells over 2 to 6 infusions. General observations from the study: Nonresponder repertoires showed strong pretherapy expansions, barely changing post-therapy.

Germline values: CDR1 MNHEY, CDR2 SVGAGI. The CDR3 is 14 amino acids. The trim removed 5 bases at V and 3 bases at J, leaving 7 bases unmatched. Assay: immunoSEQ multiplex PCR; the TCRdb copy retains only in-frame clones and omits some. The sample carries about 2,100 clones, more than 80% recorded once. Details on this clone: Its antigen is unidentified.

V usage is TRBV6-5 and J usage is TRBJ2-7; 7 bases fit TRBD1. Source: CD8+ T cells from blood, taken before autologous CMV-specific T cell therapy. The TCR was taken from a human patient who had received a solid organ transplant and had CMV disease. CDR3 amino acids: CASSPGQAIYEQYF. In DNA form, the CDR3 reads TGTGCCAGCAGTCCCGGACAGGCGATCTACGAGCAGTACTTC.